These 9 T cell receptor beta chains originate from one sample sequenced in a study of Graves' ophthalmopathy and Graves' hyperthyroidism. Scientists amplified the TCR beta CDR3 regions from RNA transcripts. First-round RT-PCR with HTBI primers preceded a second-round multiplex PCR. TCRdb reanalysed the multiplex PCR reads using MiXCR and keeps one entry per CDR3 protein. The data hold about 240,000 distinct CDR3 sequences, with less than 55% observed a single time. Sequenced sample: peripheral blood. The receptor source for this set is an adult man with Graves' ophthalmopathy.

This clonotype occurred a few times. The rearrangement links TRBV7-8 to TRBJ1-1; tentatively, D is TRBD1 (6 bases). V was trimmed by 0 bases and J by 4 bases, leaving 15 bases between them. From germline, CDR1 is SGHVS and CDR2 FQNEAQ. This CDR3 region has 16 residues. DNA for the CDR3: TGTGCCAGCAGCTTAGCCTCACAGGGAAGTGGCACTGAAGCTTTCTTT. Protein: CASSLASQGSGTEAFF.

V is TRBV5-1 and J is TRBJ2-7; 7 bases line up with TRBD1. Germline V gene lookup returns CDR1 SGHRS and CDR2 YFSETQ. The CDR3 has 15 residues. J was trimmed by 2 bases and V by 4 bases; bases with no gene match: 9. As DNA, the CDR3 is TGCGCCAGCAGCCCAGGGACAGCATTGACCTACGAGCAGTACTTC. This codes for CASSPGTALTYEQYF.

This clonotype was seen more than once but under ten times. The chain joins TRBV19 to TRBJ2-7; 11 bases agree with TRBD2. CDR3 size: 14 residues. After removal of 5 bases from V and 2 bases from J, the junction contained 2 bases not matched to a gene. Germline lookup yields CDR1 LNHDA and CDR2 SQIVND (reference sequence). CDR3 coding DNA: TGTGCCAGTAGTCCGACTAGCGGGGCCTACGAGCAGTACTTC. Translated, it gives CASSPTSGAYEQYF.

V and J are TRBV18 and TRBJ2-5, with D tentatively TRBD1 (5 bases). Trimming removed 2 bases at V and 3 bases at J, with 10 bases between. Germline V CDR1 and CDR2: KGHSH, LQKENI. CDR3 size: 14 residues. CDR3: CASSPGVREETQYF. CDR3 nucleotide sequence: TGTGCCAGCTCACCAGGAGTCAGGGAAGAGACCCAGTACTTC. The full variable domain, with the rest looked up from reference TRBV18 and TRBJ2-5, is NAGVMQNPRHLVRRRGQEARLRCSPMKGHSHVYWYRQLPEEGLKFMVYLQKENIIDESGMPKERFSAEFPKEGPSILRIQQVVRGDSAAYFCASSPGVREETQYFGPGTRLLVL.

V and J are TRBV7-9 and TRBJ2-3; 8 nucleotides agree with TRBD2. The V and J ends lost 5 bases and 3 bases, in that order; junction bases with no gene match: 4. CDR1 is SEHNR and CDR2 is FQNEAQ in the germline V gene (reference sequence). The CDR3 is 14 amino acids. CDR3 sequence: CASSPGGATDTQYF. The CDR3 DNA reads TGTGCCAGCAGCCCCGGGGGGGCGACAGATACGCAGTATTTT.

A few counts support this clonotype. The chain is built from TRBV7-2 and TRBJ2-5, with D unclear. This CDR3 spans 13 amino acids. Trimming removed 1 base at V and 4 bases at J, with 7 bases between. CDR1 SGHTA and CDR2 FQGNSA come from the germline V gene. The CDR3 loop is CASSLGARETQYF. The CDR3 DNA is TGTGCCAGCAGCTTAGGGGCCCGAGAGACCCAGTACTTC. Supplemented by reference TRBV7-2 and TRBJ2-5, the full variable domain reads GAGVSQSPSNKVTEKGKDVELRCDPISGHTALYWYRQSLGQGLEFLIYFQGNSAPDKSGLPSDRFSAERTGGSVSTLTIQRTQQEDSAVYLCASSLGARETQYFGPGTRLLVL.

The chain has TRBV2 and TRBJ2-2, with D hard to call. The CDR3 contains 16 residues. The ends were cut back, 9 bases at V and 0 bases at J, with 17 bases in the middle. The V gene's germline CDR1 is SNHLY and CDR2 FYNNEI. As DNA, the CDR3 is TGTGCCAGGGACCTGACCTCAGACACGAACACCGGGGAGCTGTTTTTT. It encodes CARDLTSDTNTGELFF.

As for this clonotype: A much larger clone lies one base from this, so it may be a read error. The V call is TRBV9, the J call TRBJ2-6; D possibly corresponds to TRBD1 (6 bases). Trimming shortened V by 3 bases and J by 3 bases, and 7 bases separated the two germline ends. The CDR3 is 14 residues long. Germline V gives CDR1 SGDLS, CDR2 YYNGEE. CDR3 sequence: CASSAGDGANVLTF. The CDR3 DNA reads TGTGCCAGCAGCGCAGGGGATGGGGCCAACGTCCTGACTTTC. Combining the CDR3 with reference TRBV9 and TRBJ2-6 gives the whole variable domain DSGVTQTPKHLITATGQRVTLRCSPRSGDLSVYWYQQSLDQGLQFLIQYYNGEERAKGNILERFSAQQFPDLHSELNLSSLELGDSALYFCASSAGDGANVLTFGAGSRLTVL.

This chain links TRBV6-5 with TRBJ1-4; D is ambiguous. The CDR3 has 11 residues. From germline, CDR1 is MNHEY and CDR2 SVGAGI. V shed 2 bases and J shed 8 bases, with 3 bases lying between them. The CDR3 DNA reads as TGTGCCAGCAGTTACAAAGAAAAACTGTTTTTT. Translating gives CASSYKEKLFF.